Shown below are 17 T cell receptor beta chains from a single sample sequenced in a study of read filtering for tumor transcriptome and immune sequencing. Molecular barcoded adaptors covering alpha/delta and beta/gamma chains were used on approximately 440 ng RNA. In TCRdb, the reads were re-called with MiXCR into one record per CDR3 protein. This repertoire shows tens of thousands of distinct CDR3 sequences, roughly 19% found once; its top ten account for about an eighth. The sample was a population of CD138-negative cells sorted from bone marrow. The receptor set was obtained from a donor at least 40 years old with multiple myeloma.

This clonotype was picked up many times. This chain connects TRBV27 to TRBJ2-2; D is unclear. The CDR3 loop spans 13 amino acids. Trimming pared 9 bases from V and 1 base from J, leaving 9 bases between. From germline, CDR1 is MNHEY and CDR2 SMNVEV (reference sequence). The CDR3 DNA reads TGTGCCAGTTCGCTAGGGAACACCGGGGAGCTGTTTTTT. This gives the protein CASSLGNTGELFF.

This clonotype was counted many times. The chain combines TRBV30 with TRBJ2-2; TRBD2 matches at 7 bases. V was pared by 3 bases and J by 9 bases, with 16 bases of the junction left unmatched. CDR3 size: 16 residues. CDR1 and CDR2 (germline): GTSNPN, SVGIG (reference sequence). The CDR3 DNA reads TGTGCCTGGAGGGAGGGATCGGGACTACCCCACCGGGAGCTGTTTTTT. Its translation: CAWREGSGLPHRELFF.

This clonotype was seen a few times. The chain joins TRBV14 to TRBJ2-6; 8 bases line up with TRBD1. This CDR3 has 17 residues. Trimming at V came to 6 bases and at J to 0 bases, leaving 7 bases not matched to a gene. From germline, CDR1 is SGHDN and CDR2 FVKESK. For the CDR3, the DNA is TGTGCCAGCAGACAGGGGGGCTGGCGCTCTGGGGCCAACGTCCTGACTTTC. This codes for CASRQGGWRSGANVLTF.

This clonotype showed up just once. The junction differs from germline at one of its ends, possibly a read error. The rearrangement uses TRBV20-1 and TRBJ2-3; the D gene could be TRBD1 or TRBD2 (5 bases each). CDR1 DFQATT and CDR2 SNEGSKA come from the germline V gene (reference sequence). The CDR3 contains 16 residues. DNA of the CDR3: TGCGGTGCTAGAGATTGGGACGCCCGATTCAGTGGTGCGCAGTATTTT. Its translation is CGARDWDARFSGAQYF.

On this clonotype: One end of the junction is discordant with germline, which a read error may explain. This chain uses TRBV7-4 with TRBJ1-1; D ambiguous. The CDR3 runs to 15 residues. Germline V gives CDR1 SGHVT, CDR2 SQSDAQ. The CDR3 DNA reads TGTGCCAGCAGCCCCGGGTGGCCGATGAACACTGGAGCTTTCTTT. Residues: CASSPGWPMNTGAFF.

V gene TRBV18 combines with J gene TRBJ1-6; unclear D gene. Trimming removed 1 base from V and 5 bases from J, with 15 bases in between. Germline CDR1 and CDR2: KGHSH and LQKENI. This CDR3 contains 17 residues. CDR3 amino acids: CASSPQGSGTNNSPLHF. The DNA for the CDR3 is TGTGCCAGCTCACCACAGGGTTCGGGAACCAATAATTCACCCCTCCACTTT.

Comment on this clonotype: With a much larger clone just one base away, this may be a read error. The rearrangement uses TRBV15 and TRBJ1-5; TRBD1 matches at 7 bases. Losses at the gene ends were 5 bases for V and 9 bases for J; bases not matched to a gene: 10. CDR3 length: 14 amino acids. In germline, CDR1 is LNHNV, CDR2 YYDKDF (reference sequence). CDR3 residues: CATSRLQGRRPQHF. The CDR3 DNA is TGTGCCACCAGCCGATTACAGGGGCGCCGGCCCCAGCATTTT.

At least ten counts were recorded for this clonotype. The chain employs TRBV5-1 and TRBJ1-1; D gene uncertain. The CDR3 totals 14 residues. With 1 base removed from V and 1 base from J, the gap between germline ends came to 8 bases. Germline V gene data show CDR1 as SGHRS and CDR2 as YFSETQ. This CDR3 reads CASSLRSRNTEAFF. CDR3 DNA sequence: TGCGCCAGCAGCTTGAGGAGCAGGAACACTGAAGCTTTCTTT.

This clonotype appeared many times. This chain connects TRBV4-1 to TRBJ1-2; 8 bases agree with TRBD1. This CDR3 region has 14 residues. The J segment lost 8 bases and the V segment lost 2 bases, leaving 7 bases of the junction unmatched. Germline CDR1 and CDR2: MGHRA and YSYEKL. The CDR3 region has the DNA TGCGCCAGCAGCCAAAAGGCAGGGGGCTACGGCTACACCTTC. Translating gives CASSQKAGGYGYTF.

This clonotype was counted many times. V gene TRBV7-9 combines with J gene TRBJ1-4; D is uncertain. V lost 5 bases and J lost 6, with 13 bases in between. CDR3 length: 14 residues. Looked up from germline, CDR1 is SEHNR and CDR2 is FQNEAQ (reference sequence). CDR3 region: CASSPGRLDEKLFF. The CDR3, as DNA: TGTGCCAGCAGCCCGGGGAGATTGGATGAAAAACTGTTTTTT.

V usage is TRBV7-3 and J usage is TRBJ1-4, with D uncertain. The germline gives CDR1 SGHTA, CDR2 FQGTGA. The CDR3 has 15 amino acids. The germline V and J ends were trimmed by 5 bases and 0 bases, with 10 bases remaining between them. CDR3 in DNA: TGTGCCAGCAGCCCAAAAGAAGCAACTAATGAAAAACTGTTTTTT. Its translation: CASSPKEATNEKLFF.

This clonotype was seen a few times. The chain combines TRBV5-1 with TRBJ2-5; 11 bases map to TRBD2. V lost 4 bases and J lost 5; bases outside the gene matches: 10. The CDR3 sequence is 16 residues long. Germline assignment: CDR1 SGHRS and CDR2 YFSETQ. CDR3 nucleotides: TGCGCCAGCAGCCCCCAAGGCACTAGCGGGAGTGAGACCCAGTACTTC. Translation: CASSPQGTSGSETQYF. Complete variable domain (other parts from reference TRBV5-1 and TRBJ2-5): KAGVTQTPRYLIKTRGQQVTLSCSPISGHRSVSWYQQTPGQGLQFLFEYFSETQRNKGNFPGRFSGRQFSNSRSEMNVSTLELGDSALYLCASSPQGTSGSETQYFGPGTRLLVL.

V is TRBV5-1 and J is TRBJ2-1; 7 nucleotides align to TRBD1. From germline, CDR1 is SGHRS and CDR2 YFSETQ. V trimming: 7 bases; J trimming: 9 bases; junction bases outside the gene matches: 10. The CDR3 totals 13 residues. The CDR3: CASGRQGVGEQFF. The CDR3 region has the DNA TGCGCCAGCGGCAGACAGGGTGTCGGTGAGCAGTTCTTC.

This clonotype was seen at least ten times. V gene TRBV7-3 combines with J gene TRBJ2-6; D is uncertain. V lost 3 bases and J 0 bases, leaving 9 bases between the germline ends. CDR3 length: 16 residues. The germline V gene has CDR1 SGHTA and CDR2 FQGTGA. CDR3 in DNA: TGTGCCAGCAGCTTCACCACAGTCTCTGGGGCCAACGTCCTGACTTTC. It yields the protein CASSFTTVSGANVLTF.

Concerning this clonotype itself: A much larger clone is a single base away; this may be a read error. The genes are TRBV7-9 and TRBJ2-3, with D possibly matching TRBD1 (5 bases). Germline lookup yields CDR1 SEHNR and CDR2 FQNEAQ (reference sequence). Trimming took off 5 bases at V and 5 bases at J, with 17 bases between the two ends. The CDR3 runs 15 residues. The CDR3 bases are TGTGCCAGCAGCCCCAATGGCAGGGTGGAAGATACGCAGTATTTT. Translating it yields CASSPNGRVEDTQYF.

This clonotype has more than one count but fewer than ten. The gene calls are TRBV20-1 and TRBJ1-5; TRBD1 matches at 10 bases. The CDR3 runs 16 residues. Germline loops: CDR1 DFQATT, CDR2 SNEGSKA (reference sequence). Trimming at V came to 0 bases and at J to 6 bases, leaving 8 bases not matched to a gene. DNA for the CDR3: TGCAGTGCTAGAGATCTTTTGACAGGGGGCGGTCAGCCCCAGCATTTT. Translated: CSARDLLTGGGQPQHF.

In this sample, this clonotype turned up many times. This chain joins TRBV29-1 and TRBJ2-5, with 8 nucleotides matching TRBD2. Germline V lookup: CDR1 SQVTM, CDR2 ANQGSEA. With V trimmed by 5 bases and J by 2 bases, 4 bases remained unmatched. This CDR3 region has 13 residues. DNA of the CDR3: TGCAGCGTTCCGGGGGGGGATCAAGAGACCCAGTACTTC. It translates to CSVPGGDQETQYF.